This TCR beta chain was sequenced for a study of CD8 T cells in Susac syndrome. The junction had 6 bases not matched to a gene; V was cut back by 6 bases and J by 2 bases. The CDR3 contains 14 residues. From germline, CDR1 is SGDLS and CDR2 YYNGEE. Random hexamers were used to reverse transcribe the RNA input (about 0.5 to 1 ug). TCRdb called the immunoSEQ multiplex PCR reads again in MiXCR, with one record for every CDR3 protein. This table has about 180,000 distinct CDR3 sequences, under 97% appearing once. Sequencing of TCR beta was performed on blood CD8+ T cells and on blood CD4+ T cells. The multiple sclerosis control group was made up of treatment-naive patients with stable or active relapsing-remitting disease. Negative magnetic isolation gave CD8+ and CD4+ cells; FACS enriched CD8+ TEMRA.

The chain has TRBV9 and TRBJ2-3; 7 bases are shared with TRBD2. The sample comprised CD4+ T cells from PBMCs. The source is a human donor with multiple sclerosis. The CDR3 DNA reads TGTGCCAGCACAGCTAGCGGCTTCACAGATACGCAGTATTTT. Protein sequence: CASTASGFTDTQYF.